The 23 T cell receptor beta chains reported below all come from one sample, sequenced in a study. TCRdb reanalysed the 5' RACE reads using MiXCR and keeps one entry per CDR3 protein. The table shows tens of thousands of distinct CDR3 sequences, with 26% occurring only once. Material for sequencing was naive CD4+ T cells sorted from a lymph node. The subset denotes: naive CD4+ T cells, CD4+CD45RA+CD25-. The receptors were sampled from a female donor with breast cancer.

This clonotype came up many times. J is TRBJ2-4 and V is TRBV28; weak D call: TRBD2 (5 bases). This CDR3 is 14 amino acids long. V dropped 5 bases and J dropped 2 bases, with 10 bases sitting between them. Germline CDR1 is MDHEN and CDR2 is SYDVKM. In DNA, the CDR3 is TGTGCCAGCAGTAAAGCGGACTCCAAAAACATTCAGTACTTC. This encodes CASSKADSKNIQYF.

V is TRBV18 and J is TRBJ2-4; D is unresolved. Trimming cost V 0 bases and J 9 bases, with 12 bases left between them. The CDR3 contains 14 residues. CDR1 is KGHSH and CDR2 is LQKENI in the germline V gene. DNA of the CDR3: TGTGCCAGCTCACCACCTTCCGCCAGGAGCATTCAGTACTTC. Translated, it gives CASSPPSARSIQYF.

The chain carries TRBV10-3 and TRBJ1-1; D is ambiguous. Germline CDR1 ENHRY, CDR2 SYGVKD. CDR3 length: 12 residues. The ends were cut back, 4 bases at V and 6 bases at J, with 9 bases in the middle. CDR3 DNA sequence: TGTGCCATCAGTGGAGGGTCGGCTGAAGCTTTCTTT. Translation: CAISGGSAEAFF.

This clonotype was seen only a few times. The V call is TRBV10-1, the J call TRBJ2-1, with TRBD2 identical over 10 bases. V shed 2 bases, J shed 4 bases, and the junction held 5 bases outside the gene matches. The length of the CDR3 is 16 residues. Germline CDR1 reads WNHNN; CDR2 reads SYGVQD (reference sequence). In nucleotides, the CDR3 is TGCGCCAGCAGTGAGCAGACTAGCGGGTCATACAATGAGCAGTTCTTC. It encodes CASSEQTSGSYNEQFF.

This chain connects TRBV5-1 to TRBJ2-1; D remains unclear. Deletions cut 0 bases from V and 9 bases from J, with 10 bases between. The CDR3 has 13 residues. Germline V gives CDR1 SGHRS, CDR2 YFSETQ. The CDR3 loop is CASSLVPVGEQFF. The CDR3 DNA reads TGCGCCAGCAGCTTGGTCCCCGTCGGTGAGCAGTTCTTC.

This clonotype was counted ten times or more. This rearrangement joins TRBV6-1 to TRBJ1-1; D is unclear. CDR3 length equals 13 residues. Trimming stripped 5 bases from V and 4 bases from J, with 11 bases between. Germline V gives CDR1 MNHNS, CDR2 SASEGT. In DNA form, the CDR3 reads TGTGCCAGCAGTCAGGAGTTCTCCACTGAAGCTTTCTTT. It translates to CASSQEFSTEAFF.

This clonotype was counted ten times or more. The V call is TRBV5-1, the J call TRBJ2-2; D not resolved. This CDR3 has 14 residues. Germline V gene sequence: CDR1 SGHRS, CDR2 YFSETQ. Trimming took off 0 bases at V and 2 bases at J, with 5 bases between the two ends. Written as DNA, the CDR3 is TGCGCCAGCAGCTTGGGACACAACACCGGGGAGCTGTTTTTT. Translation: CASSLGHNTGELFF.

This clonotype is deemed medium-sized. This rearrangement joins TRBV15 to TRBJ2-3; 11 positions match TRBD2. This CDR3 has 15 residues. V was pared by 4 bases and J by 2 bases, with 2 bases of the junction left unmatched. Germline CDR1 reads LNHNV; CDR2 reads YYDKDF (reference sequence). CDR3 sequence: CATSTGLADTDTQYF. CDR3 nucleotide sequence: TGTGCCACCAGCACGGGACTAGCGGACACAGATACGCAGTATTTT.

The rearrangement links TRBV3-1 to TRBJ1-1; 8 bases are shared with TRBD1. The CDR3 extends over 14 amino acids. V shed 3 bases, J shed 6 bases, and the junction held 6 bases outside the gene matches. Germline lookup yields CDR1 LGHDT and CDR2 YNNKEL (reference sequence). The CDR3 bases are TGTGCCAGCAGCCAGGGGACAGGAGGACCTGAAGCTTTCTTT. Translating gives CASSQGTGGPEAFF.

By sample share, this clonotype is medium-sized (0.01 to 0.1%). The chain employs TRBV6-2 or TRBV6-3 and TRBJ2-1; 11 bases fit TRBD2. The germline V gene encodes CDR1 MNHEY and CDR2 SVGEGT. Unmatched junction bases numbered 17, after V lost 0 bases and J lost 7 bases. This CDR3 spans 20 amino acids. CDR3: CASSYSILGLAVHYRNEQFF. The CDR3 region has the DNA TGTGCCAGCAGTTACTCGATTCTGGGACTAGCGGTTCATTATCGGAATGAGCAGTTCTTC.

This clonotype was detected only a few times. The genes are TRBV5-5 and TRBJ2-1, with 8 bases identical to TRBD2. Germline trimming cut 2 bases from V and 7 bases from J; bases unmatched to any gene: 2. There are 13 residues in the CDR3. Germline V CDR1 and CDR2: SGHKS, YYEKEE (reference sequence). This CDR3 reads CASSFSGKNEQFF. For the CDR3, the DNA is TGTGCCAGCAGCTTTAGCGGGAAGAATGAGCAGTTCTTC.

This clonotype was seen a handful of times. The V call is TRBV7-3, the J call TRBJ2-6, with TRBD1 identical over 8 bases. The CDR3 contains 15 residues. The V and J ends lost 5 bases and 4 bases, in that order; junction bases with no gene match: 4. Germline V gene sequence: CDR1 SGHTA, CDR2 FQGTGA. As DNA, the CDR3 is TGTGCCAGCAGCCCGACAGGGGCGGGGGCCAACGTCCTGACTTTC. Amino acids: CASSPTGAGANVLTF.

The table lists this clonotype with a few counts. The rearrangement links TRBV5-1 to TRBJ2-3; perhaps TRBD1 as D (6 bases). Trimming removed 3 bases at V and 0 bases at J, with 14 bases between. The CDR3 is made up of 16 amino acids. CDR1 is SGHRS and CDR2 is YFSETQ in the germline V gene. CDR3 DNA sequence: TGCGCCAGCAGCTCTGGAGTAAGGGGGAGCACAGATACGCAGTATTTT. Translation: CASSSGVRGSTDTQYF.

The table lists this clonotype with many counts. The chain combines TRBV20-1 with TRBJ1-2; 10 positions agree with TRBD1. V lost 6 bases and J lost 1; bases outside the gene matches: 5. Germline CDR1 reads DFQATT; CDR2 reads SNEGSKA (reference sequence). The CDR3 totals 14 residues. CDR3 nucleotides: TGCAGTGCCCAGAGGACAGGGGGTAACTATGGCTACACCTTC. It encodes CSAQRTGGNYGYTF.

This clonotype was seen a handful of times. The rearrangement joins TRBV6-5 to TRBJ2-7, with 8 bases fitting TRBD1. Germline CDR1 reads MNHEY; CDR2 reads SVGAGI. After removal of 7 bases from V and 0 bases from J, the junction contained 5 bases not matched to a gene. The CDR3 is made up of 14 amino acids. CDR3: CASINTGGSYEQYF. The CDR3 coding sequence is TGTGCCAGCATTAATACAGGGGGCTCCTACGAGCAGTACTTC.

The chain is built from TRBV4-1 and TRBJ2-5; D is possibly TRBD2 (5 bases). Between the trimmed V and J ends, which lost 5 bases and 0 bases, there was a span of 13 bases. CDR3 length: 15 residues. Germline CDR1 and CDR2: MGHRA and YSYEKL. In nucleotides, the CDR3 is TGCGCCAGCAGCTTAGCGCCTACTTACCAAGAGACCCAGTACTTC. It is translated as CASSLAPTYQETQYF.

The chain uses TRBV5-1 and TRBJ2-2; D remains unclear. Germline V gene data show CDR1 as SGHRS and CDR2 as YFSETQ. The CDR3 has 17 residues. Trimming took off 0 bases at V and 1 base at J, with 13 bases between the two ends. CDR3 bases: TGCGCCAGCAGCTTGGAGGAGAGCCTGTGGAACACCGGGGAGCTGTTTTTT. It is translated as CASSLEESLWNTGELFF.

This clonotype has only a few counts. A read error may produce the germline difference seen at one junction end. The chain employs TRBV7-2 and TRBJ2-4; TRBD2 is a possible D gene (7 bases). The CDR3 runs 15 residues. Germline V CDR1 and CDR2: SGHTA, FQGNSA. The CDR3 DNA reads TGTGCCAGCAGCTTAGGTCGGGGGGCCAGAAACATTCAGTACTTC. This gives the protein CASSLGRGARNIQYF.

By sample share, this clonotype is medium-sized (0.01 to 0.1%). The J gene is TRBJ2-5, the V gene TRBV5-1; D gene uncertain. The CDR3 is 12 amino acids. V lost 0 bases, J lost 4 bases, and 4 bases lay in between. The germline gives CDR1 SGHRS, CDR2 YFSETQ. The CDR3 DNA reads as TGCGCCAGCAGCTTGGAAGGAGAGACCCAGTACTTC. Translation gives CASSLEGETQYF.

The chain recombines TRBV6-1 with TRBJ1-6, with D possibly being TRBD1 (5 bases). Germline CDR1 and CDR2: MNHNS and SASEGT. V was cut by 4 bases and J by 2 bases, with 6 bases left in between. This CDR3 spans 14 amino acids. This CDR3 reads CASSAGPYNSPLHF. The DNA for the CDR3 is TGTGCCAGCAGTGCGGGACCCTATAATTCACCCCTCCACTTT.

The sample holds one count of this clonotype. One end of the junction is discordant with germline, which a read error may explain. This sequence joins TRBV4-2 and TRBJ2-1; no clear D gene. The germline gives CDR1 LGHNA, CDR2 YNFKEQ. The length of the CDR3 is 12 residues. The CDR3 nucleotides are TGTGCCAGCAGCCAAGGGAACAGTGAGCTGTTCTTC. Protein: CASSQGNSELFF.

This clonotype was seen more than once but under ten times. The chain joins TRBV5-4 to TRBJ1-5; 7 bases align to TRBD1. The trim removed 0 bases at V and 10 bases at J, leaving 7 bases unmatched. Germline V gene sequence: CDR1 SGHNT, CDR2 YYREEE (reference sequence). The CDR3 spans 14 residues. In DNA form, the CDR3 reads TGTGCCAGCAGCTTGGGGGGAGACAGGGTCCCCCAGCATTTT. This translates into CASSLGGDRVPQHF. The entire variable domain, with the rest obtained from reference TRBV5-4 and TRBJ1-5, is as follows: ETGVTQSPTHLIKTRGQQVTLRCSSQSGHNTVSWYQQALGQGPQFIFQYYREEENGRGNFPPRFSGLQFPNYSSELNVNALELDDSALYLCASSLGGDRVPQHFGDGTRLSIL.

CDR3 DNA sequence: TGTGCCAGCAGCCCATTGACCGAGCAGTACTTC. Its translation: CASSPLTEQYF. V gene TRBV7-9 combines with J gene TRBJ2-7, with D unclear. Germline V lookup: CDR1 SEHNR, CDR2 FQNEAQ (reference sequence). The CDR3 length is 11 residues. Trimming shortened V by 5 bases and J by 6 bases, and 8 bases separated the two germline ends.